The source of this T cell receptor (beta chain) is a study of sequential checkpoint blockade in melanoma. Study as a whole: Matched biopsies came pretreatment and at week 13 for 20 to 25 patients.

Treatment: randomized to nivolumab then ipilimumab (arm A) or the reverse (arm B). V trimming: 3 bases; J trimming: 5 bases; junction bases outside the gene matches: 2. Germline V gene sequence: CDR1 KGHSH, CDR2 LQKENI. The CDR3 extends over 15 amino acids. With regard to this clone: The antigen is undetermined.

Data came from immunoSEQ multiplex PCR; TCRdb stores just in-frame clones and leaves some out. The sample carries roughly 3,700 clones, 20% to 25% recorded once. Findings and caveats of the study: In arm A, pretreatment tumor clonality was associated with response.

This receptor was obtained from a human donor with melanoma. The gene calls are TRBV18 and TRBJ2-3, with 13 bases that match TRBD2. The sample was tumor tissue (inferred from file names), taken from a patient given nivolumab and ipilimumab in sequence. The CDR3 nucleotides are TGTGCCAGCTCACCCCGGACTAGCGGGGGAGATACGCAGTATTTT. It translates to CASSPRTSGGDTQYF.